This TCR beta chain was captured in a study of shared clonotypes between healthy human individuals. The overall study: There were three CD4 naive, three CD4 memory, two CD8 naive and one CD8 memory plates per donor. Study-wide results and limits: Clonotypes shared by all four sorted-subset donors had higher generation probabilities than non-shared clonotypes.

Researchers divided each subset's genomic DNA evenly across several immunoSEQ plates. Only in-frame clones appear in the TCRdb table, and some are missing; sequencing was by immunoSEQ multiplex PCR. The sample shows some 2.1 million clones, roughly 94% of them seen only once. The study drew all its donors from Caucasian adults living in Nashville, Tennessee. The germline V gene has CDR1 MNHNY and CDR2 SVGAGI (reference sequence). The CDR3 loop spans 15 amino acids. Trimming removed 0 bases at V and 0 bases at J, with 9 bases between. As concerns this clone: Its cognate antigen is unknown.

The chain carries TRBV6-6 and TRBJ2-7; tentatively, D is TRBD1 (5 bases). Material for sequencing was naive CD4+ T cells sorted from blood. Subset specified: CD45RA+ positively selected. The receptor was derived from a man younger than 35 in good health. The CDR3 DNA reads TGTGCCAGCAGTTACTCGGGCGGACACTCCTACGAGCAGTACTTC. It yields the protein CASSYSGGHSYEQYF.